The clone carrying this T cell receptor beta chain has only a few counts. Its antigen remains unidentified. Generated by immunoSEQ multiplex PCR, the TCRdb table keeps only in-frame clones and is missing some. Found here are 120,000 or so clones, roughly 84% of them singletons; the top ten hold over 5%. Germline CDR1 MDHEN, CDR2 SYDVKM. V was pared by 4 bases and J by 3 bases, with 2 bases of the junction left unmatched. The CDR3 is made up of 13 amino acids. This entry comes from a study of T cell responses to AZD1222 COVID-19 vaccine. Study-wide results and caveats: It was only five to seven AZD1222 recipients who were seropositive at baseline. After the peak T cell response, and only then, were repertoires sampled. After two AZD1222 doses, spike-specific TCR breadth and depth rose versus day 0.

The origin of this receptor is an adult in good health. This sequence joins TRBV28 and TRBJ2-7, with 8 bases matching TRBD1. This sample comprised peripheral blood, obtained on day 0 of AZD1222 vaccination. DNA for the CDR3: TGTGCCAGCAGTTCAGGGGGCGGCTACGAGCAGTACTTC. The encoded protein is CASSSGGGYEQYF.